This paragraph covers one TCR beta chain sequence. Its recognized antigen is unknown. The record has no base qualities; no much larger clone is one base away. The CDR3 numbers 14 residues from cysteine through phenylalanine. The entry retains the CDR3 DNA only, 42 bases that are in frame from base 1. Germline trimming: 8 bases from V, 2 bases from J; junction bases outside gene matches: 6. CDR1 and CDR2 are drawn from the germline V gene (reference sequence): LNHDA, SQIVND. Each collaborating institution followed its own protocols to collect whole blood in K2EDTA tubes. For TCRbeta analysis, collaborator samples were shipped as frozen whole blood, as isolated PBMCs, or as DNA extracted from either sample type. The immunoSEQ Assay, a bias-controlled multiplex PCR, was used to amplify TCRbeta CDR3 regions from genomic DNA. The study's own analysis went as follows. The number of nucleated cells in each sample was estimated from the amplification of reference gene primers within the assay. To quantify the absolute abundance of each unique TCRbeta CDR3 rearrangement, sequence reads were collapsed and filtered. Productive Simpson clonality was computed per sample as the square root of Simpson's diversity index over productive rearrangements. The table comes from immuneACCESS by way of TCRdb, which keeps in-frame sequences with V and J called. Part of the clones is missing from these tables; in studies checked, under half for an unresolved V gene and the rest for unknown reasons. V and J calls plus clone size are reproduced from that table; the DNA served to infer D and trimming. The sample has about 59,000 clones on record, more than 60% of them singletons. The ten most abundant clones make up roughly 9.7% of the sample.

The data belong to a study of blood T cell repertoires in COVID-19 (dated by TCRdb to 2018 to 2020). Some background on the complete study: Collaborator samples came from the United States, Italy and Spain and covered acute and convalescent phases of COVID-19. The repertoires were released in a freely available public database intended as a resource for research on the immune response to SARS-CoV-2. A de-identified subject ID, COVID-19 status, age in years and sex were almost always included in the sample metadata. Samples were obtained from the ongoing ImmuneRACE study (first 160 participants) and from about 1,300 subjects provided by 6 global collaborators. Where available, HLA class I and class II types were obtained from metadata supplied by the sample provider rather than from assay-based typing. The dataset comprised deeply sampled blood TCRbeta repertoires from subjects exposed to, actively infected with, or recovered from COVID-19. The material from the prospective study consisted of cDNA or gDNA derived from T cells, B-cell-depleted T cells, or PBMCs. General conclusions and limits of the study: The amount of clinical and demographic metadata varied by source and participant and was provided uncurated.

Sequenced: peripheral blood. The sequence was collected from a human donor in a cohort sampled during active COVID-19. The sequence joins TRBV19 to TRBJ2-3; TRBD2 lines up with 8 middle nucleotides. For the CDR3, the sequence is CASGEAGATDTQYF. The bases read TGTGCCAGTGGGGAAGCGGGAGCCACAGATACGCAGTATTTT.